Listed below are T cell receptor beta chains from one sample, sequenced in a study of cytomegalovirus exposure and HLA in healthy donors. Assay used: immunoSEQ multiplex PCR; TCRdb lists only in-frame clones, some missing. This sample has some 190,000 clones, with around 90% found just once. The source material was PBMCs. The receptors were gathered from a boy aged 2 to 10 in good health and CMV-seronegative. Both conserved end residues are part of each CDR3. The order of the fields is clone size, J gene, D gene, V gene, CDR3 DNA, CDR3 protein. The D gene is left open where the match is weak. For some rows the clone size is stated as once, few or many, or as a class when expanded; others skip it.

>.|TRBJ1-4|TRBD1|TRBV28
TGTGCCAGCAGTCCATTGGACAGGGGGGACGAAAAACTGTTTTTT
CASSPLDRGDEKLFF
>once|TRBJ2-7|.|TRBV11-2
TGTGCCAGCAGCGACAGACAGTTCTACGAGCAGTACTTC
CASSDRQFYEQYF
>.|TRBJ1-2|.|TRBV6-4
TGTGCCAGCAGCGCGGGGTTTGACTATGGCTACACCTTC
CASSAGFDYGYTF
>.|TRBJ2-2|.|TRBV5-4
TGTGCCAGCAGCTTGGCTGCCGGGGAGCTGTTTTTT
CASSLAAGELFF
>.|TRBJ2-7|.|TRBV7-2
TGTGCCAGCAGCCCCGACAGGATCTACGAGCAGTACTTC
CASSPDRIYEQYF
>.|TRBJ2-5|TRBD1|TRBV18
TGTGCCAGCTCACCGGCGGGACAGGTTCGGGAGACCCAGTACTTC
CASSPAGQVRETQYF
>.|TRBJ1-1|.|TRBV19
TGTGCCAGTAGTAAGTCGCCCGGACAGCAGAGCACTGAAGCTTTCTTT
CASSKSPGQQSTEAFF
>.|TRBJ1-3|.|TRBV19
TGTGCCAGTAACCATCAGGGGAACACCATATATTTT
CASNHQGNTIYF
>once|TRBJ2-3|TRBD1|TRBV9
TGTGCCAGCAGCCCCCACAGGGGTTCAGGAGATACGCAGTATTTT
CASSPHRGSGDTQYF
>.|TRBJ2-5|TRBD1|TRBV19
TGTGCCAGTAGTATTAGGGGACAGGGACAAGAGACCCAGTACTTC
CASSIRGQGQETQYF